This T cell receptor (beta chain) emerged from a study of OX40 agonist ivuxolimab in advanced cancers. Repertoires were generated with immunoSEQ multiplex PCR, while TCRdb's copy carries only in-frame clones and drops some. The sample yields roughly 34,000 clones, around 80% seen once. This clone was picked up one time. Its antigen is unknown. Study-level findings and limits: Both blood CD4+ and CD8+ T cells showed clonal growth by week 6 at 0.1 to 3.0 mg/kg.

The source material was CD4+ or CD8+ T cells sorted from blood, sampled in a trial of the OX40 agonist ivuxolimab. The clonotype comes from an adult with an advanced solid tumor such as melanoma, head and neck, liver or kidney cancer.

For the CDR3, the DNA is TGCAGCGTTGACGGGACAGCCATTAGTTACTACAATGAGCAGTTCTTC. This sequence encodes CSVDGTAISYYNEQFF. The J gene is TRBJ2-1, the V gene TRBV29-1, with TRBD1 matching over 7 bases. The V segment lost 3 bases and the J segment 3 bases; nucleotides outside the gene matches: 11. The CDR3 is 16 residues long. Germline V gene lookup returns CDR1 SQVTM and CDR2 ANQGSEA.